This TCR beta chain emerged from a study of blood T cell repertoires in COVID-19. Germline V lookup: CDR1 SEHNR, CDR2 FQNEAQ (reference sequence). Unmatched junction bases numbered 5, after V lost 5 bases and J lost 5 bases. This CDR3 has 14 amino acids. As handled by the study authors: Quantification of nucleated cells was approximated via reference gene primer amplification. Only in-frame clones appear in the TCRdb table, and some are missing; sequencing was by immunoSEQ multiplex PCR. The DNA was the basis for D and trimming; V, J and clone size are from that table. The sample shows 70,000 to 90,000 clones, roughly 90% of them seen only once. Those enrolled in Seattle joined during active infection and were followed longitudinally afterward.

The sample taken for sequencing was peripheral blood. J is TRBJ1-2 and V is TRBV7-9; 10 bases align to TRBD1. The receptor comes from a man older than 75 with COVID-19, enrolled during active disease. The CDR3 sequence is CASSPGTGDYGYTF. The CDR3 region has the DNA TGTGCCAGCAGCCCCGGGACAGGGGATTATGGCTACACCTTC.